Each of the 14 T cell receptor beta chains below was sequenced from the same sample in a study of T cell changes during pregnancy in multiple sclerosis. The data were produced by immunoSEQ multiplex PCR, yet TCRdb's version contains in-frame clones alone and is incomplete. Among 70,000 to 75,000 clones listed, over 85% were seen once. This material consisted of peripheral blood, taken in the second trimester of pregnancy. All receptors come from a female donor in good health, enrolled as a control in a pregnancy study.

This clone was observed once. This chain joins TRBV5-1 and TRBJ2-1, with a weak D call TRBD2 (5 bases). The CDR3 consists of 14 residues. Germline V lookup: CDR1 SGHRS, CDR2 YFSETQ. The V end was cut by 0 bases, the J end by 7 bases, with 11 bases between. The CDR3 DNA reads TGCGCCAGCAGCTTGGCCCTCCCGGGGAATGAGCAGTTCTTC. Translating gives CASSLALPGNEQFF.

The V and J genes are TRBV5-1 and TRBJ2-2; no clear D gene. Trimming stripped 0 bases from V and 6 bases from J, with 9 bases between. Germline V gene sequence: CDR1 SGHRS, CDR2 YFSETQ. The CDR3 contains 14 residues. CDR3 in DNA: TGCGCCAGCAGCTTGGATTTTGGGCCCGGGGAGCTGTTTTTT. It translates to CASSLDFGPGELFF. The full variable domain, in which reference TRBV5-1 and TRBJ2-2 provide the parts outside the CDR3, is KAGVTQTPRYLIKTRGQQVTLSCSPISGHRSVSWYQQTPGQGLQFLFEYFSETQRNKGNFPGRFSGRQFSNSRSEMNVSTLELGDSALYLCASSLDFGPGELFFGEGSRLTVL.

The chain recombines TRBV27 with TRBJ1-2; TRBD1 aligns across 9 bases. The CDR3 contains 15 residues. J was trimmed by 7 bases and V by 7 bases; bases with no gene match: 13. Germline values: CDR1 MNHEY, CDR2 SMNVEV (reference sequence). The CDR3 loop is CASKPGDRVTGGYTF. The DNA of the CDR3 is TGTGCCAGCAAACCCGGGGACAGGGTTACGGGTGGCTACACCTTC.

V usage is TRBV7-8 and J usage is TRBJ1-6, with TRBD1 identical over 8 bases. Unmatched junction bases numbered 4, after V lost 0 bases and J lost 6 bases. This CDR3 spans 16 amino acids. Looked up from germline, CDR1 is SGHVS and CDR2 is FQNEAQ. The CDR3 region is CASSLAWDRLNSPLHF. CDR3 in DNA: TGTGCCAGCAGCTTAGCCTGGGACAGGCTTAATTCACCCCTCCACTTT.

This clone came up a few times. This sequence joins TRBV28 and TRBJ1-6; the match to TRBD1 covers 7 bases. The V gene's germline CDR1 is MDHEN and CDR2 SYDVKM. This CDR3 has 17 residues. Unmatched junction bases numbered 12, after V lost 3 bases and J lost 7 bases. CDR3 nucleotide sequence: TGTGCCAGCAGTTTCCCAGAACTGTCGGACAGGAATTCACCCCTCCACTTT. Amino acid sequence: CASSFPELSDRNSPLHF.

CDR3 region: CASSLGRLAGGQETQYF. The DNA of the CDR3 is TGTGCCAGCAGCTTAGGTCGGCTAGCGGGGGGGCAAGAGACCCAGTACTTC. V usage is TRBV7-2 and J usage is TRBJ2-5, with 12 bases lining up with TRBD2. V dropped 1 base and J dropped 2; count of bases not matched to a gene: 5. The CDR3 sequence is 17 residues long. The V gene's germline CDR1 is SGHTA and CDR2 FQGNSA. Full variable domain (outside the CDR3, taken from reference TRBV7-2 and TRBJ2-5): GAGVSQSPSNKVTEKGKDVELRCDPISGHTALYWYRQSLGQGLEFLIYFQGNSAPDKSGLPSDRFSAERTGGSVSTLTIQRTQQEDSAVYLCASSLGRLAGGQETQYFGPGTRLLVL.

The chain couples TRBV2 to TRBJ1-5; possible D gene TRBD1, 5 bases. The CDR3 sequence is 14 residues long. Germline loops: CDR1 SNHLY, CDR2 FYNNEI. With 7 bases removed from V and 2 bases from J, the gap between germline ends came to 12 bases. The CDR3 DNA reads TGTGCCAGCAAGCAGGGCCAGGGCAATCAGCCCCAGCATTTT. It yields the protein CASKQGQGNQPQHF. Together with reference TRBV2 and TRBJ1-5, the CDR3 gives the full variable domain: EPEVTQTPSHQVTQMGQEVILRCVPISNHLYFYWYRQILGQKVEFLVSFYNNEISEKSEIFDDQFSVERPDGSNFTLKIRSTKLEDSAMYFCASKQGQGNQPQHFGDGTRLSIL.

Judged by abundance, this clone is medium-sized (0.01 to 0.1%). The rearrangement uses TRBV27 and TRBJ1-1, with D hard to call. The germline CDR1 and CDR2 sequences are MNHEY and SMNVEV (reference sequence). CDR3 length: 13 residues. V lost 4 bases to trimming and J lost 7 bases, with 13 bases between them. The CDR3 protein is CASSSFPNGEAFF. The CDR3 bases are TGTGCCAGCAGTTCATTCCCGAACGGTGAAGCTTTCTTT.

The chain joins TRBV2 to TRBJ2-2; 7 nucleotides match TRBD2. V was pared by 6 bases and J by 9 bases, with 7 bases of the junction left unmatched. CDR1 and CDR2 from the germline V gene are SNHLY and FYNNEI. The CDR3 totals 13 residues. The CDR3 region is CASRPPAGRELFF. CDR3 DNA sequence: TGTGCCAGCAGACCTCCAGCGGGGAGGGAGCTGTTTTTT.

The chain has TRBV9 and TRBJ1-1, with D possibly TRBD1 on 6 matching bases. V was pared by 3 bases and J by 0 bases, with 6 bases between. The CDR3 is made up of 13 amino acids. CDR1 SGDLS and CDR2 YYNGEE come from the germline V gene. In DNA, the CDR3 is TGTGCCAGCAGCGGACAGGTGAACACTGAAGCTTTCTTT. As protein: CASSGQVNTEAFF. Filled out from reference TRBV9 and TRBJ1-1, the complete variable domain reads DSGVTQTPKHLITATGQRVTLRCSPRSGDLSVYWYQQSLDQGLQFLIQYYNGEERAKGNILERFSAQQFPDLHSELNLSSLELGDSALYFCASSGQVNTEAFFGQGTRLTVV.

The V gene is TRBV4-1, the J gene TRBJ2-7; weak D call: TRBD2 (6 bases). The CDR3 contains 16 residues. Germline lookup yields CDR1 MGHRA and CDR2 YSYEKL. V was clipped by 4 bases and J by 0 bases, with 16 bases between them. Here the CDR3 reads CASSLVLGGTSYEQYF. In DNA form, the CDR3 reads TGCGCCAGCAGCCTGGTTCTTGGGGGGACCTCCTACGAGCAGTACTTC.

The rearrangement links TRBV2 to TRBJ2-1, with D perhaps matching TRBD2 (7 bases). Trimming took 7 bases from V and 6 from J, leaving 19 bases between them. Germline lookup yields CDR1 SNHLY and CDR2 FYNNEI. This CDR3 has 15 amino acids. The CDR3 sequence is CASTRATGGRNEQFF. In nucleotides, the CDR3 is TGTGCCAGCACTAGGGCGACGGGGGGCCGCAATGAGCAGTTCTTC.

The V gene is TRBV6-5, the J gene TRBJ1-2; possible D gene TRBD1, 5 bases. V lost 8 bases to trimming and J lost 8 bases, with 18 bases between them. The CDR3 covers 13 residues. CDR1 MNHEY and CDR2 SVGAGI come from the germline V gene. The CDR3: CASRPRALGGYTF. As DNA, the CDR3 is TGTGCCAGCCGCCCCAGGGCCCTTGGGGGCTACACCTTC.

The chain recombines TRBV9 with TRBJ2-5; tentative D call: TRBD2 (6 bases). Looked up from germline, CDR1 is SGDLS and CDR2 is YYNGEE. Trimming removed 3 bases at V and 5 bases at J, with 20 bases between. CDR3 length: 16 amino acids. The CDR3 is CASSAGEGLRSETQYF. The CDR3 nucleotides read TGTGCCAGCAGCGCCGGAGAGGGACTTCGTTCGGAGACCCAGTACTTC. The variable domain in full, with the rest retrieved from reference TRBV9 and TRBJ2-5, is DSGVTQTPKHLITATGQRVTLRCSPRSGDLSVYWYQQSLDQGLQFLIQYYNGEERAKGNILERFSAQQFPDLHSELNLSSLELGDSALYFCASSAGEGLRSETQYFGPGTRLLVL.